This T cell receptor beta chain is drawn from a study of shared clonotypes between healthy human individuals. V was trimmed by 4 bases and J by 0 bases, leaving 14 bases between them. This CDR3 contains 16 residues. CDR1 is SGHDT, CDR2 YYEEEE, per germline. CD45RO negativity and positive selection for CCR7 defined naive CD8 cells, a population that excluded terminally differentiated effector memory CD45RA+ cells. Some clones are missing from TCRdb's copy, which holds only in-frame ones; the method was immunoSEQ multiplex PCR. The repertoire holds hundreds of thousands of clones, with approximately 95% as singletons.

This receptor was obtained from a woman aged 25 to 39 in good health. The specimen was naive CD8+ T cells sorted from blood. The chain is built from TRBV5-6 and TRBJ1-5; D is ambiguous. CDR3 protein: CASSQRPTYSNQPQHF. The DNA of the CDR3 is TGTGCCAGCAGCCAAAGACCGACATATAGCAATCAGCCCCAGCATTTT.